The 21 T cell receptor beta chains reported below all come from one sample, sequenced in a study of blood T cell repertoires in COVID-19. Some clones are missing from TCRdb's copy, which holds only in-frame ones; the method was immunoSEQ multiplex PCR. The sample shows about 340,000 clones, roughly 90% of them seen only once. Source material: peripheral blood. The receptors come from a woman in her 70s with COVID-19, enrolled during active disease.

For the CDR3, the DNA is TGTGCCAGCAGACTGACCCCGGGACAAACTAACTATGGCTACACCTTC. This sequence encodes CASRLTPGQTNYGYTF. The V call is TRBV28, the J call TRBJ1-2, with D possibly matching TRBD1 (6 bases). Germline CDR1 and CDR2: MDHEN and SYDVKM. The V gene lost 6 bases and the J gene lost 0 bases, with 17 bases spanning the gap. The CDR3 loop spans 16 amino acids.

The chain has TRBV9 and TRBJ2-6, with D possibly being TRBD2 (6 bases). V was cut by 4 bases and J by 2 bases, with 19 bases left in between. The germline gives CDR1 SGDLS, CDR2 YYNGEE. The CDR3 runs to 18 residues. As DNA, the CDR3 is TGTGCCAGCAGCCCACGGGCCATAGCGGCCCCTGGGGCCAACGTCCTGACTTTC. It translates to CASSPRAIAAPGANVLTF. The full variable domain, rest sourced from reference TRBV9 and TRBJ2-6, is DSGVTQTPKHLITATGQRVTLRCSPRSGDLSVYWYQQSLDQGLQFLIQYYNGEERAKGNILERFSAQQFPDLHSELNLSSLELGDSALYFCASSPRAIAAPGANVLTFGAGSRLTVL.

The CDR3 spells CAWSSRQGGSPLHF. The CDR3 bases are TGTGCCTGGAGTTCCCGACAGGGAGGTTCACCCCTCCACTTT. The rearrangement joins TRBV30 to TRBJ1-6; 7 nucleotides line up with TRBD1. Germline CDR1 reads GTSNPN; CDR2 reads SVGIG (reference sequence). The junction had 7 bases not matched to a gene; V was cut back by 2 bases and J by 9 bases. There are 14 residues in the CDR3.

The chain joins TRBV4-3 to TRBJ2-2, with 8 nucleotides matching TRBD1. Trimming cost V 0 bases and J 6 bases; bases outside gene matches: 9. The CDR3 runs 17 residues. Germline V lookup: CDR1 LGHNA, CDR2 YSLEER. For the CDR3, the DNA is TGCGCCAGCAGCCAAGATGGGGTCGGGACAGGCGCCGGGGAGCTGTTTTTT. Amino acid sequence: CASSQDGVGTGAGELFF.

The chain uses TRBV6-5 and TRBJ2-5; no clear D. CDR1 MNHEY and CDR2 SVGAGI come from the germline V gene. V was pared by 0 bases and J by 1 base, with 9 bases between. This CDR3 is 15 amino acids long. CDR3 bases: TGTGCCAGCAGTTACTCGTTCGGTGGCCAAGAGACCCAGTACTTC. Translating it yields CASSYSFGGQETQYF.

The chain recombines TRBV2 with TRBJ2-2; D is perhaps TRBD1 (6 bases). Germline CDR1 and CDR2: SNHLY and FYNNEI. This CDR3 has 13 residues. The V gene lost 7 bases and the J gene lost 7 bases, with 13 bases spanning the gap. The CDR3 sequence is CASKSRGIGELFF. The CDR3 DNA reads as TGTGCCAGCAAGTCCAGGGGTATCGGGGAGCTGTTTTTT.

Regarding this clone: Other nucleotide sequences in the sample specify the same CDR3. The chain joins TRBV7-3 to TRBJ1-1, with TRBD1 matching 9 bases. CDR1 and CDR2 from the germline V gene are SGHTA and FQGTGA. The CDR3 length is 13 residues. After removal of 5 bases from V and 3 bases from J, the junction contained 1 base not matched to a gene. The CDR3 here is CASSRDRDTEAFF. In DNA, the CDR3 is TGTGCCAGCAGCCGGGACAGGGACACTGAAGCTTTCTTT.

The rearrangement links TRBV3-1 (or the pseudogene TRBV3-2) to TRBJ1-4; D is possibly TRBD1 (6 bases). Germline loops: CDR1 LGHDT, CDR2 YNNKEL (reference sequence). V dropped 4 bases and J dropped 7 bases, with 16 bases sitting between them. The CDR3 is made up of 15 amino acids. The CDR3: CASSRAGGPSEKLFF. CDR3 bases: TGTGCCAGCAGCCGGGCCGGGGGGCCCTCTGAAAAACTGTTTTTT.

The chain links TRBV5-1 to TRBJ1-2; TRBD1 aligns across 8 bases. The CDR3 runs to 15 residues. The V gene's germline CDR1 is SGHRS and CDR2 YFSETQ. The junction had 5 bases not matched to a gene; V was cut back by 0 bases and J by 4 bases. The CDR3 sequence is CASSLESGGSYGYTF. CDR3 in DNA: TGCGCCAGCAGCTTGGAGTCAGGGGGCTCCTATGGCTACACCTTC.

This chain links TRBV2 with TRBJ2-7; 12 bases are shared with TRBD2. J was trimmed by 3 bases and V by 6 bases; bases with no gene match: 9. CDR3 length: 16 residues. CDR1 and CDR2 (germline): SNHLY, FYNNEI. The CDR3 DNA is TGTGCCAGCAGCGAGAAGACTAGCGGGGGTCTCTACGAGCAGTACTTC. This sequence encodes CASSEKTSGGLYEQYF.

This clone was detected only once. The V gene is TRBV9, the J gene TRBJ2-7; D is unclear. Trimming cost V 0 bases and J 5 bases, with 9 bases left between them. This CDR3 spans 13 amino acids. Germline V gene lookup returns CDR1 SGDLS and CDR2 YYNGEE. The DNA of the CDR3 is TGTGCCAGCAGCGTAGACATCATGGACGAGCAGTACTTC. This translates into CASSVDIMDEQYF.

CDR3: CASSDTGSTEAFF. The CDR3 region has the DNA TGTGCCAGCAGCGATACAGGATCCACTGAAGCTTTCTTT. J is TRBJ1-1 and V is TRBV7-3; weak D call: TRBD1 (5 bases). V lost 5 bases and J lost 4, with 11 bases in between. CDR3 length: 13 amino acids. Germline V CDR1 and CDR2: SGHTA, FQGTGA.

This chain connects TRBV9 to TRBJ1-3; D unresolved. V gave up 4 bases and J gave up 0 bases, with 11 bases separating them. This CDR3 contains 15 residues. Germline V gene sequence: CDR1 SGDLS, CDR2 YYNGEE. In nucleotides, the CDR3 is TGTGCCAGCAGCCTTTCCGACACCTCTGGAAACACCATATATTTT. It is translated as CASSLSDTSGNTIYF.

V is TRBV29-1 and J is TRBJ2-1; no definite D call. V lost 3 bases to trimming and J lost 1 base, with 7 bases between them. Germline CDR1 reads SQVTM; CDR2 reads ANQGSEA. CDR3 length equals 13 residues. The CDR3 bases are TGCAGCGTTGAGCCAGGATCCTACAATGAGCAGTTCTTC. Translation: CSVEPGSYNEQFF.

The rearrangement links TRBV12-3 or TRBV12-4 to TRBJ1-5; D not resolved. Trimming took off 7 bases at V and 7 bases at J, with 11 bases between the two ends. This CDR3 is 12 amino acids long. The CDR3: CASTYSGQPQHF. Here the CDR3 DNA reads TGTGCCAGCACTTACAGCGGACAGCCCCAGCATTTT.

The rearrangement links TRBV5-1 to TRBJ1-1; D remains unclear. V lost 1 base to trimming and J lost 8 bases, with 15 bases between them. There are 14 residues in the CDR3. CDR1 is SGHRS, CDR2 YFSETQ, per germline. The CDR3 DNA sequence: TGCGCCAGCAGCTTGTTGAGGGAAGGAATGGAAGCTTTCTTT. It is translated as CASSLLREGMEAFF.

The CDR3 DNA reads TGCGCCAGCAGCCAATCCTGGACTAACACTGAAGCTTTCTTT. Amino acids: CASSQSWTNTEAFF. The rearrangement joins TRBV4-3 to TRBJ1-1; no firm D call. Between the trimmed V and J ends, which lost 2 bases and 2 bases, there was a span of 9 bases. The CDR3 is 14 amino acids. Germline loops: CDR1 LGHNA, CDR2 YSLEER.

V and J are TRBV24-1 and TRBJ1-2; D is ambiguous. Trimming shortened V by 2 bases and J by 0 bases, and 9 bases separated the two germline ends. The germline gives CDR1 KGHDR, CDR2 SFDVKD. This CDR3 region has 15 residues. The CDR3 bases are TGTGCCACCAGTGATTCCGCAGACTCTAACTATGGCTACACCTTC. Amino acids: CATSDSADSNYGYTF.

The gene calls are TRBV5-1 and TRBJ1-1; D uncertain. V was cut by 0 bases and J by 4 bases, with 10 bases left in between. This CDR3 spans 14 amino acids. The germline CDR1 and CDR2 sequences are SGHRS and YFSETQ. The CDR3 nucleotides are TGCGCCAGCAGCTTGGCCCAGCGCACCACTGAAGCTTTCTTT. Protein: CASSLAQRTTEAFF.

The CDR3 here is CAQDRATDTQYF. DNA for the CDR3: TGTGCCCAGGACAGGGCAACAGATACGCAGTATTTT. The chain links TRBV30 to TRBJ2-3; 8 nucleotides align to TRBD1. The germline gives CDR1 GTSNPN, CDR2 SVGIG (reference sequence). With 8 bases clipped from V and 3 bases from J, the junction kept 4 bases outside the gene matches. This CDR3 region has 12 residues.

The chain combines TRBV5-1 with TRBJ1-4; 7 bases line up with TRBD1. Germline V gives CDR1 SGHRS, CDR2 YFSETQ. The CDR3 has 16 residues. Trimming cost V 1 base and J 6 bases; bases outside gene matches: 9. Written as DNA, the CDR3 is TGCGCCAGCAGCTTGAGAATCTCCCAGGGGGATGAAAAACTGTTTTTT. Translated: CASSLRISQGDEKLFF.